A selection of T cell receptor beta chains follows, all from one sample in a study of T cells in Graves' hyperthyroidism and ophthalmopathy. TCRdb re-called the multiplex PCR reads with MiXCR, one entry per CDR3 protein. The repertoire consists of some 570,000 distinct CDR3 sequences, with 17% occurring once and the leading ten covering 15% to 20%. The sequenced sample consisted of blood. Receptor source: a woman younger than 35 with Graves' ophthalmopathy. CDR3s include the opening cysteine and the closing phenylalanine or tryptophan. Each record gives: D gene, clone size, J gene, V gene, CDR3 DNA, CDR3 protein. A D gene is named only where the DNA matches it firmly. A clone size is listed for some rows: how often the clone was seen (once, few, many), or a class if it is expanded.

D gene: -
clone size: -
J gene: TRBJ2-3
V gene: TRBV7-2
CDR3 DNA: TGTGCCAGCAGCTTAAGTCGAGTTAGCACAGATACGCAGTATTTT
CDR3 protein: CASSLSRVSTDTQYF

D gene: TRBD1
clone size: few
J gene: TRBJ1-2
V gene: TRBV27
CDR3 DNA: TGTGCCAGCAGTAACCGACAGGGTATTTGGGGCTACACCTTC
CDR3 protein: CASSNRQGIWGYTF

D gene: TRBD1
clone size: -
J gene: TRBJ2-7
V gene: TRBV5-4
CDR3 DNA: TGTGCCAGCAGCTTGGAGCCAGGGACAGACGAGCAGTACTTC
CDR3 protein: CASSLEPGTDEQYF

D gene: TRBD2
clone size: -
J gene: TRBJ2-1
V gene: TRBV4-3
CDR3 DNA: TGCGCCAGCAGCCAAGATCGGCTAGCGGATTACAATGAGCAGTTCTTC
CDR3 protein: CASSQDRLADYNEQFF

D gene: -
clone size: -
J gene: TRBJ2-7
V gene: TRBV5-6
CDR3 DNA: TGTGCCAGCAGTCAAGGGGAATACGAGCAGTACTTC
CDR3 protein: CASSQGEYEQYF

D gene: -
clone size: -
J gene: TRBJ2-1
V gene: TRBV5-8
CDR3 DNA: TGTGCCAGCAGCTTATGGCTAGTCCTATACAATGAGCAGTTCTTC
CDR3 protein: CASSLWLVLYNEQFF

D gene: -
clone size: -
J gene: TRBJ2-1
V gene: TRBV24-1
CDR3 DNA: TGTGCCACCAGTGAGGGCCAGGAGCGGTTCTTC
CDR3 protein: CATSEGQERFF

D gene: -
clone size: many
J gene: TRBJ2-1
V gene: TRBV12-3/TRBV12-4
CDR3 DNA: TGTGCCAGCAGGGATCTGGCCAATGAGCAGTTCTTC
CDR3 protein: CASRDLANEQFF

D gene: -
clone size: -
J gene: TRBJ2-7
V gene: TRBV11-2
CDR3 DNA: TGTGCCAGCAGCTTTGAGTCTGTGACCCCCGAGCAGTACTTC
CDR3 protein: CASSFESVTPEQYF

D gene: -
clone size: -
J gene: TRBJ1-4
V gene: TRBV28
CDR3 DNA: TGTGCCAGCGGGAATAATGAAAAACTGTTTTTT
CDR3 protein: CASGNNEKLFF

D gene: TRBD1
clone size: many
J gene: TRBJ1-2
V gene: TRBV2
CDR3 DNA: TGTGCCAAAAGCGGGACAGGGGCTTTAGATGGCTACACCTTC
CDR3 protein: CAKSGTGALDGYTF

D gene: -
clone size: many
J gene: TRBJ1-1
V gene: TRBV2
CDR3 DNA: TGTGCCAGCATTCGGCAGTCCTACACTGAAGCTTTCTTT
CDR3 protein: CASIRQSYTEAFF

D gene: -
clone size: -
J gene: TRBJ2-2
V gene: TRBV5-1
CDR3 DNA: TGCGCCAGCAGCTTGGCGGCAGTAAACACCGGGGAGCTGTTTTTT
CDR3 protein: CASSLAAVNTGELFF

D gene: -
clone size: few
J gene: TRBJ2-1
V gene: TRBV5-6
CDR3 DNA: TGTGCCAGTCGGAACAGGGCCCTCAATGAGCAGTTCTTC
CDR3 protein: CASRNRALNEQFF

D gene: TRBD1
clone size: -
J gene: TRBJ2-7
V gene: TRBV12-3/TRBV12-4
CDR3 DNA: TGTGCCAGCAGTGCGACAGGGTATCACGAGCAGTACTTC
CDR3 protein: CASSATGYHEQYF

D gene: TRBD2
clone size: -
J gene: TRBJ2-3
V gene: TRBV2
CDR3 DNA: TGTGCCAGCAGTGAAAGGGGACTAGCGGGAGGGCCCGATACGCAGTATTTT
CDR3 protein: CASSERGLAGGPDTQYF

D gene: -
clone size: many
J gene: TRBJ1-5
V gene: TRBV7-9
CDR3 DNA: TGTGCCAGCAGCATGGGACCGGGTAATCAGCCCCAGCATTTT
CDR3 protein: CASSMGPGNQPQHF

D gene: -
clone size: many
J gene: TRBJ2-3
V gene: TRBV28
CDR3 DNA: TGTGCCAGCAGGGCCAGGGGGGCAGATACGCAGTATTTT
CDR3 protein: CASRARGADTQYF

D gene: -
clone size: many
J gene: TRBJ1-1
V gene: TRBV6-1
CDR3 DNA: TGTGCCAGCAGTGAAGGCTGGGTTCAGGGTGAAGCTTTCTTT
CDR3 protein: CASSEGWVQGEAFF

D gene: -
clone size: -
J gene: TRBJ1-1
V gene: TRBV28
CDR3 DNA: TGTGCCAGCAGTGGGATGACACCTTCGAACACTGAAGCTTTCTTT
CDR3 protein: CASSGMTPSNTEAFF

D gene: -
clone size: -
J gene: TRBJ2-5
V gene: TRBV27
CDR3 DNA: TGTGCCAGCAGTTGGCGGTACCAAGAGACCCAGTACTTC
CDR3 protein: CASSWRYQETQYF

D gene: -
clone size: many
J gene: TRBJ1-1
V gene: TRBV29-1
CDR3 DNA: TGCAGCGTTGAAATGGGGTCTGGCACTGAAGCTTTCTTT
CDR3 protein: CSVEMGSGTEAFF

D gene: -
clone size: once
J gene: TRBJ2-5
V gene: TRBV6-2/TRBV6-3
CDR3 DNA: TGTGCCAGCAGTACAGGGTACGGAGAGACCCAGTACTTC
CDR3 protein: CASSTGYGETQYF

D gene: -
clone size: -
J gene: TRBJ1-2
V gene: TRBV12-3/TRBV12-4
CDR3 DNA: TGTGCCAGCAGTTTTGGGACGGTGAATGGCTACACCTTC
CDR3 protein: CASSFGTVNGYTF

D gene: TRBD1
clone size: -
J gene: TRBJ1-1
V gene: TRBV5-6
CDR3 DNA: TGTGCCAGCAGCGGATTCCATACCGGGACAGGGGGGTTCATGAACACTGAAGCTTTCTTT
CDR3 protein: CASSGFHTGTGGFMNTEAFF